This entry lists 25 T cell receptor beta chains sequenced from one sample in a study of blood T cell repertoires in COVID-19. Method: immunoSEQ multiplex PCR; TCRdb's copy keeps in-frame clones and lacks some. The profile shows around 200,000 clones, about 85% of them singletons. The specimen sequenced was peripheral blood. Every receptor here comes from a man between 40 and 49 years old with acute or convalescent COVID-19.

The CDR3 DNA reads TGTGCCACCACCAGCCAGGCCAGGGAAAAACTGTTTTTT. This codes for CATTSQAREKLFF. V gene TRBV6-6 combines with J gene TRBJ1-4; D ambiguous. The CDR3 covers 13 residues. The V gene lost 10 bases and the J gene lost 8 bases, with 17 bases spanning the gap. Germline V gene sequence: CDR1 MNHNY, CDR2 SVGAGI (reference sequence).

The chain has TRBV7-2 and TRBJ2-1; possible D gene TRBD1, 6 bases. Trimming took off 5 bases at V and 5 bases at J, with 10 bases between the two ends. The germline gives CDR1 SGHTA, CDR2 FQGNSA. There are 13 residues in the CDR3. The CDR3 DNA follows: TGTGCCAGCAGCGTCGGACAGAACAATGAGCAGTTCTTC. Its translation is CASSVGQNNEQFF.

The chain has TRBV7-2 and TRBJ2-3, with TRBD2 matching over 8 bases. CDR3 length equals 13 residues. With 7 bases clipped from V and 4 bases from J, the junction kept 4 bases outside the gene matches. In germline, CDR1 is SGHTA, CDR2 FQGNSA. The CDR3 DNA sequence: TGTGCCAGCAAGTTAGCGGGGCCAGATACGCAGTATTTT. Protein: CASKLAGPDTQYF. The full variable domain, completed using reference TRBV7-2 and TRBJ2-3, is GAGVSQSPSNKVTEKGKDVELRCDPISGHTALYWYRQSLGQGLEFLIYFQGNSAPDKSGLPSDRFSAERTGGSVSTLTIQRTQQEDSAVYLCASKLAGPDTQYFGPGTRLTVL.

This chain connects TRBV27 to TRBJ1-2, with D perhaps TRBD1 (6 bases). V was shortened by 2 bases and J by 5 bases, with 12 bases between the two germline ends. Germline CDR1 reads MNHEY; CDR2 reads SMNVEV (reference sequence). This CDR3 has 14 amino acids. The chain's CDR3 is CASSLTRGGYGYTF. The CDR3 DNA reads TGTGCCAGCAGTTTAACCAGGGGAGGGTATGGCTACACCTTC.

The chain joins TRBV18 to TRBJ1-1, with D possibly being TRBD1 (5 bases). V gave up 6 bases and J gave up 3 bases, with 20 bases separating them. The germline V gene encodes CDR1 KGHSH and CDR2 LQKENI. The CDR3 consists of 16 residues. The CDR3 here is CASSLKGRWGDTEAFF. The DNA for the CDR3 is TGTGCCAGCTCCCTCAAGGGCAGATGGGGGGACACTGAAGCTTTCTTT.

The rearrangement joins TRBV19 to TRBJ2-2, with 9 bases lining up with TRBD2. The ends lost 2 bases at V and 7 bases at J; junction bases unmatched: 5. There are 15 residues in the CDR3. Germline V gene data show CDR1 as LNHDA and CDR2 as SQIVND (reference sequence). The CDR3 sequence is CASSIRREGGGELFF. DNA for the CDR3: TGTGCCAGTAGTATACGGCGGGAGGGAGGCGGGGAGCTGTTTTTT. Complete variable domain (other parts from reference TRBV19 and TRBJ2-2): DGGITQSPKYLFRKEGQNVTLSCEQNLNHDAMYWYRQDPGQGLRLIYYSQIVNDFQKGDIAEGYSVSREKKESFPLTVTSAQKNPTAFYLCASSIRREGGGELFFGEGSRLTVL.

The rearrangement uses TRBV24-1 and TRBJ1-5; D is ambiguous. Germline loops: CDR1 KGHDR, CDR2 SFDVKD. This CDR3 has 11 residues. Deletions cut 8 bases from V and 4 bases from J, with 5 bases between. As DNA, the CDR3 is TGTGCCACCACGGTAAATCAGCCCCAGCATTTT. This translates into CATTVNQPQHF.

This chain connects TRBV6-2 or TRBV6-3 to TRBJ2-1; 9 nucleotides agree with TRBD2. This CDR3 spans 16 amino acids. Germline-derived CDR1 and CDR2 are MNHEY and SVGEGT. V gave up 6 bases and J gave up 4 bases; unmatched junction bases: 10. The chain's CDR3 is CASSPISGSGYNEQFF. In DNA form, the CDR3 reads TGTGCCAGCAGCCCGATTAGCGGGAGTGGGTACAATGAGCAGTTCTTC.

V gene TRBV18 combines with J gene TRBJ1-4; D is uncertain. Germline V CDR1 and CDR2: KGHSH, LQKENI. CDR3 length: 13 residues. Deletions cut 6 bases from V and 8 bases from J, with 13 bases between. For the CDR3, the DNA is TGTGCCAGCTCCGTCGCGGGCGAAGAAAAACTGTTTTTT. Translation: CASSVAGEEKLFF.

CDR3 coding DNA: TGTGCCAGCACTTTAGGGACAGGGGGAGGCTACACCTTC. This codes for CASTLGTGGGYTF. The genes are TRBV6-5 and TRBJ1-2; 11 bases match TRBD1. Germline lookup yields CDR1 MNHEY and CDR2 SVGAGI. CDR3 length: 13 residues. V was pared by 7 bases and J by 8 bases, with 6 bases of the junction left unmatched.

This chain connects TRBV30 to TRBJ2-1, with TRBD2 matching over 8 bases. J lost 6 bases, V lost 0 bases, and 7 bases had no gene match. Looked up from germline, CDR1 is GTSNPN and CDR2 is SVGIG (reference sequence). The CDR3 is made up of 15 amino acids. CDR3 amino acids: CAWSVQRGPSNEQFF. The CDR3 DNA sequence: TGTGCCTGGAGTGTACAGCGGGGGCCCTCCAATGAGCAGTTCTTC.

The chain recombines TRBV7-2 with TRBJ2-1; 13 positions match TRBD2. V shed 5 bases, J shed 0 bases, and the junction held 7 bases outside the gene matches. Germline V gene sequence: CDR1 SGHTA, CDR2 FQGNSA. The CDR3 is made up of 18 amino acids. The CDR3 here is CASSQPGLAGPSYNEQFF. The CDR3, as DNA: TGTGCCAGCAGCCAACCGGGACTAGCGGGACCCTCCTACAATGAGCAGTTCTTC.

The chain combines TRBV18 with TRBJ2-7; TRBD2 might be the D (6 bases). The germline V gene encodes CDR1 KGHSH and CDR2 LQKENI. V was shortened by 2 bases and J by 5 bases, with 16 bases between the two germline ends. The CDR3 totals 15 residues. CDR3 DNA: TGTGCCAGCTCACCAAGCGGGCCCGGACCTGACGAGCAGTACTTC. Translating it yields CASSPSGPGPDEQYF.

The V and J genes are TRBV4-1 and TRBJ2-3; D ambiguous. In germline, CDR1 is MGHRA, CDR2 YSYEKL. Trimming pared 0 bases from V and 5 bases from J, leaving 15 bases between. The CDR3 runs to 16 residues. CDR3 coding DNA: TGCGCCAGCAGCCAAGAATCTTCCCCCGTTCTAGATACGCAGTATTTT. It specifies CASSQESSPVLDTQYF.

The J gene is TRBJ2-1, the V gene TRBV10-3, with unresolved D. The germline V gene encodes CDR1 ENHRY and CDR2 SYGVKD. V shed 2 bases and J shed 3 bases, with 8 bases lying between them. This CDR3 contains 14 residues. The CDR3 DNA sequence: TGTGCCATCAGTGAGGATGGCGGCTACAATGAGCAGTTCTTC. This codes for CAISEDGGYNEQFF.

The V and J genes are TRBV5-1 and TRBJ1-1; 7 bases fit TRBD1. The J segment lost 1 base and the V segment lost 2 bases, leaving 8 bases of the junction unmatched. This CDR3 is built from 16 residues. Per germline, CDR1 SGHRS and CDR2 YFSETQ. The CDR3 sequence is CASSFHTGTANTEAFF. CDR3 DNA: TGCGCCAGCAGCTTTCATACCGGGACAGCGAACACTGAAGCTTTCTTT.

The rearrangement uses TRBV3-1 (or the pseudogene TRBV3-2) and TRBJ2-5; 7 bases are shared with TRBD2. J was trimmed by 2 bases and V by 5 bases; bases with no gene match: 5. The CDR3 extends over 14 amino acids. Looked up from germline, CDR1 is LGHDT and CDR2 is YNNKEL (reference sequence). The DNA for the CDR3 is TGTGCCAGCAGCGCTAGCGGCTTACAAGAGACCCAGTACTTC. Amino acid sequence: CASSASGLQETQYF.

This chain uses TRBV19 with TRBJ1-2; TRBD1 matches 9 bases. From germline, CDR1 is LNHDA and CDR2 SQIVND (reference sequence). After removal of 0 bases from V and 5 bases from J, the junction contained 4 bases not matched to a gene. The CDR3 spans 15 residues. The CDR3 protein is CASSIDGTGLYGYTF. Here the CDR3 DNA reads TGTGCCAGTAGTATAGATGGGACAGGGCTATATGGCTACACCTTC.

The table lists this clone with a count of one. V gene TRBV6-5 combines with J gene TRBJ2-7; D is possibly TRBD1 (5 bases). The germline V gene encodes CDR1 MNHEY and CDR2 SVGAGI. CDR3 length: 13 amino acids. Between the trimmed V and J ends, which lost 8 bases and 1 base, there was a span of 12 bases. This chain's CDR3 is CASCRQGSYEQYF. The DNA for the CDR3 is TGTGCCAGCTGCCGGCAGGGTTCCTACGAGCAGTACTTC.

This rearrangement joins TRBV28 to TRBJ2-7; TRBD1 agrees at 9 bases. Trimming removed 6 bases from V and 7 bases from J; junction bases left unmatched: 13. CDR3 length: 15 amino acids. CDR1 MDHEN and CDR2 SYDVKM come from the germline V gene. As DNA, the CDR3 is TGTGCCAGCAGACAGCCGGGACAGGGAAATGGAGAGCAGTACTTC. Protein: CASRQPGQGNGEQYF.

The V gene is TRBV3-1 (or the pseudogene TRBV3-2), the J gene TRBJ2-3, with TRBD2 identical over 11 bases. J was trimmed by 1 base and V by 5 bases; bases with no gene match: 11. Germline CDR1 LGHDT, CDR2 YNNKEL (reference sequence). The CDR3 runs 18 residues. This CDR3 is CASSRLAGSTAGTDTQYF. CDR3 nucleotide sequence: TGTGCCAGCAGCAGACTAGCGGGGTCGACGGCGGGCACAGATACGCAGTATTTT.

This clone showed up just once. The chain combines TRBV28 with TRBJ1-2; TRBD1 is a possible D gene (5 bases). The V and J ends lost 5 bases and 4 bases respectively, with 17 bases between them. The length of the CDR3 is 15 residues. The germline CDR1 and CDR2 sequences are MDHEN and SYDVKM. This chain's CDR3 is CASSRPSRDGYGYTF. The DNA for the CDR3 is TGTGCCAGCAGTCGACCCTCCAGGGATGGCTATGGCTACACCTTC.

The CDR3 nucleotides read TGCGCCAGCAGCCAAGAGCTCAGGAACCCCTCCTACGAGCAGTACTTC. Amino acids: CASSQELRNPSYEQYF. The chain links TRBV4-3 to TRBJ2-7, with D uncertain. The germline V gene has CDR1 LGHNA and CDR2 YSLEER. Trimming took 0 bases from V and 0 from J, leaving 12 bases between them. There are 16 residues in the CDR3.

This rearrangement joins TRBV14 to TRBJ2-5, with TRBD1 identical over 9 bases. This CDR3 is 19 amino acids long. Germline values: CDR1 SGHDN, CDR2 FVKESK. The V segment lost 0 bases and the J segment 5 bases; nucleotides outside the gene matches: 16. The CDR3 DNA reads TGTGCCAGCAGCCAAGATTTTGGGATAACACAGGGGGCGTATGAGACCCAGTACTTC. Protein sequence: CASSQDFGITQGAYETQYF.

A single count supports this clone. The CDR3 DNA reads TGTGCCAGCAGCTCAGGGGTGGATACGCAGTATTTT. Encoded protein: CASSSGVDTQYF. The chain links TRBV7-3 to TRBJ2-3; possible D gene TRBD1, 6 bases. The CDR3 totals 12 residues. Trimming took off 4 bases at V and 6 bases at J, with 8 bases between the two ends. Germline values: CDR1 SGHTA, CDR2 FQGTGA.